This is a list of T cell receptor beta chains from one sample in a study of vaccination effects on CD4 cells after COVID-19. No cognate antigen is known for these TCRs. Assay used: immunoSEQ multiplex PCR; TCRdb lists only in-frame clones, some missing. Counted here are 30,000 or so clones, more than 60% occurring once; the ten biggest clones make up roughly 10%. Material: CD4+ T cells from PBMCs cultured with HCoV-NL63 spike peptides, obtained after COVID-19 vaccination. The receptors stem from a human donor who received a COVID-19 vaccine. The CDR3 runs from the conserved cysteine through the conserved F or W. A D gene is named only where the DNA matches it firmly. Only some rows state a clone size, as once, few, many or a class for expanded clones.

V	D	size	J	CDR3	DNA
TRBV7-2	.	.	TRBJ2-5	CASSPRLSGQQETQYF	TGTGCCAGCAGCCCCCGTCTAAGCGGGCAGCAAGAGACCCAGTACTTC
TRBV19	.	.	TRBJ2-2	CASRVTSAFANTGELFF	TGTGCCAGTAGGGTTACTTCAGCCTTCGCGAACACCGGGGAGCTGTTTTTT
TRBV18	.	.	TRBJ2-4	CASSPSVPDLAKNIQYF	TGTGCCAGCTCACCAAGTGTGCCAGATCTAGCCAAAAACATTCAGTACTTC
TRBV7-8	.	hyperexpanded	TRBJ1-1	CASSLTELTFTEAFF	TGTGCCAGCAGCTTGACGGAGCTGACCTTCACTGAAGCTTTCTTT
TRBV5-1	.	once	TRBJ1-4	CASSETNGPNEKLFF	TGCGCCAGCAGCGAGACTAATGGACCAAATGAAAAACTGTTTTTT
TRBV30	.	.	TRBJ2-5	CAWSSGETQYF	TGTGCCTGGAGCTCTGGGGAGACCCAGTACTTC
TRBV30	.	.	TRBJ1-2	CAWRNRVF	TGTGCCTGGAGAAACAGGGTCTTC
TRBV3-1/TRBV3-2	TRBD2	once	TRBJ2-1	CASSQDAASGYNEQFF	TGTGCCAGCAGCCAAGATGCGGCTAGCGGCTACAATGAGCAGTTCTTC
TRBV10-1	TRBD1	.	TRBJ1-2	CVSSADRSYGYTF	TGCGTCAGCAGTGCGGACAGGAGTTATGGCTACACCTTC
TRBV2	TRBD2	few	TRBJ2-3	CASSEVGPGLAGADTQYF	TGTGCCAGCAGTGAAGTAGGTCCGGGACTAGCGGGAGCCGATACGCAGTATTTT
TRBV5-1	TRBD2	once	TRBJ2-1	CASTLAGGSYNEQFF	TGCGCCAGCACCTTAGCGGGGGGCTCCTACAATGAGCAGTTCTTC